The 4 T cell receptor beta chains presented below share a single source sample, sequenced in a study of blood T cells in healthy people across ages. Primed by a sample-barcoded 5' primer and a J-beta primer mix, a second PCR proceeded for about 7 to 11 cycles. TCRdb processed the 5' RACE reads anew with MiXCR; each CDR3 protein has one entry. The sample contains about 1,600,000 distinct CDR3 sequences, 42% of which appear only once. The sequenced sample was blood. Receptor source: a woman in her late teens or twenties in good health.

The genes are TRBV11-2 and TRBJ2-1, with D perhaps TRBD1 (5 bases). The CDR3 is 17 amino acids. Looked up from germline, CDR1 is SGHAT and CDR2 is FQNNGV. Deletions cut 3 bases from V and 0 bases from J, with 15 bases between. CDR3 in DNA: TGTGCCAGCAGCTTTAGGCAGGGCGTACTCTCCTACAATGAGCAGTTCTTC. It encodes CASSFRQGVLSYNEQFF.

The chain employs TRBV27 and TRBJ2-7; D call uncertain. V lost 1 base and J lost 5, with 9 bases in between. CDR3 length: 13 amino acids. Per germline, CDR1 MNHEY and CDR2 SMNVEV (reference sequence). The CDR3 DNA is TGTGCCAGCAGTTTATTGTTCAGTGACGAGCAGTACTTC. Its protein is CASSLLFSDEQYF.

This chain connects TRBV6-1 to TRBJ1-5; 9 bases are a match to TRBD1. The CDR3 is 15 amino acids. V gave up 5 bases and J gave up 5 bases; unmatched junction bases: 7. Germline V CDR1 and CDR2: MNHNS, SASEGT. CDR3 region: CASSLRQGGDQPQHF. The DNA for the CDR3 is TGTGCCAGCAGTCTCCGACAGGGGGGCGATCAGCCCCAGCATTTT.

The chain combines TRBV28 with TRBJ2-4, with D possibly being TRBD1 or TRBD2 (5 bases each). With the DNA end fitting TRBJ2-7 better, the J assignment may be wrong. Looked up from germline, CDR1 is MDHEN and CDR2 is SYDVKM. The CDR3 totals 14 residues. CDR3 nucleotides: TGTGCCAGCAGTGGTCCGGGACGCTCCTACGAGCAGTACTTC. Translation gives CASSGPGRSYEQYF.